Listed here are 28 T cell receptor beta chains from one sample, sequenced in a study of regulatory T cells in long-lasting Graves disease. For TCR beta, libraries came from iRepertoire HTBI primers and Arm-PCR of CDR3 regions. Each CDR3 protein is one row after TCRdb ran MiXCR on the multiplex PCR reads. The repertoire has some 240,000 distinct CDR3 sequences, around 19% of them found once; the top ten carry roughly 12%. Time point denoted: newly diagnosed GD, antithyroid drugs for less than 3 months. PBMC-extracted RNA yielded the TCR library. These data also featured in a second study, about T cells in Graves' hyperthyroidism and ophthalmopathy.

Sequenced here: peripheral blood mononuclear cells (PBMCs), sampled at new diagnosis, from a patient treated with antithyroid drugs. The receptors stem from a woman in her twenties or thirties with Graves disease.

In this sample, this clonotype turned up a few times. A far larger clone differs by one base, so this is likely a read error. The gene calls are TRBV7-2 and TRBJ1-6; 8 bases fit TRBD1. With 5 bases clipped from V and 7 bases from J, the junction kept 7 bases outside the gene matches. The germline V gene has CDR1 SGHTA and CDR2 FQGNSA. This CDR3 is 15 amino acids long. Written as DNA, the CDR3 is TGTGCCAGCAGCCAGGGGGCTCTGGGGAATTCACCCCTCCACTTT. Protein product: CASSQGALGNSPLHF.

A single count supports this clonotype. The rearrangement joins TRBV9 to TRBJ2-5; TRBD1 matches at 7 bases. V gave up 4 bases and J gave up 0 bases; unmatched junction bases: 3. Germline V gene sequence: CDR1 SGDLS, CDR2 YYNGEE. The CDR3 spans 14 residues. The CDR3 protein is CASSTGTDQETQYF. The CDR3 DNA reads TGTGCCAGCAGCACCGGGACAGACCAAGAGACCCAGTACTTC.

This clonotype was detected many times. The chain uses TRBV14 and TRBJ2-2; D perhaps matches TRBD1 (5 bases). V shed 2 bases and J shed 5 bases, with 15 bases lying between them. CDR3 size: 16 residues. Germline assignment: CDR1 SGHDN and CDR2 FVKESK. CDR3 loop: CASSQILPTGTGELFF. CDR3 nucleotide sequence: TGTGCCAGCAGCCAAATTCTACCAACAGGAACCGGGGAGCTGTTTTTT.

This clonotype has a count of ten or more. V is TRBV28 and J is TRBJ2-7; D is perhaps TRBD1 (6 bases). This CDR3 is 13 amino acids long. Trimming pared 6 bases from V and 1 base from J, leaving 10 bases between. Germline CDR1 MDHEN, CDR2 SYDVKM. The CDR3 here is CASRATGSYEQYF. The CDR3 region has the DNA TGTGCCAGCAGGGCGACAGGTTCCTACGAGCAGTACTTC.

In this sample, this clonotype turned up many times. The chain is built from TRBV9 and TRBJ2-3; D unresolved. Germline CDR1 SGDLS, CDR2 YYNGEE. Between the trimmed V and J ends, which lost 0 bases and 1 base, there was a span of 6 bases. There are 14 residues in the CDR3. The CDR3 here is CASSVELGTDTQYF. CDR3 coding DNA: TGTGCCAGCAGCGTAGAACTCGGCACAGATACGCAGTATTTT.

This clonotype was recorded at least ten times. For the CDR3, the DNA is TGTGCCAGCAGTCACCCCGGGACTAGCGGGAGGGCGGATGAGCAGTTCTTC. Residues: CASSHPGTSGRADEQFF. This sequence joins TRBV28 and TRBJ2-1, with TRBD2 matching over 16 bases. This CDR3 region has 17 residues. V lost 5 bases and J lost 8; bases outside the gene matches: 9. Germline-derived CDR1 and CDR2 are MDHEN and SYDVKM. The full variable domain, with the rest looked up from reference TRBV28 and TRBJ2-1, is DVKVTQSSRYLVKRTGEKVFLECVQDMDHENMFWYRQDPGLGLRLIYFSYDVKMKEKGDIPEGYSVSREKKERFSLILESASTNQTSMYLCASSHPGTSGRADEQFFGPGTRLTVL.

The rearrangement joins TRBV20-1 to TRBJ2-1, with TRBD2 identical over 14 bases. The germline V gene has CDR1 DFQATT and CDR2 SNEGSKA (reference sequence). The CDR3 consists of 16 residues. V was clipped by 5 bases and J by 6 bases; unmatched bases: 9. Written as DNA, the CDR3 is TGCAGTGCTGGGGACCCTGGGACTAGCGGGAGCAATGAGCAGTTCTTC. This codes for CSAGDPGTSGSNEQFF.

This clonotype was seen repeatedly, ten times or more. The chain uses TRBV18 and TRBJ1-5; TRBD1 agrees at 7 bases. CDR3 length: 17 residues. From germline, CDR1 is KGHSH and CDR2 LQKENI. J gave up 0 bases and V 2 bases, and 7 bases lay outside the gene matches. CDR3 region: CASSPTDRRNSNQPQHF. CDR3 DNA: TGTGCCAGCTCACCAACGGACAGGAGGAATAGCAATCAGCCCCAGCATTTT.

Notes on this clonotype: Since a much larger clone is just one base distant, this may be a read error. V and J are TRBV15 and TRBJ2-1; 7 bases line up with TRBD2. Trimming at V came to 0 bases and at J to 6 bases, leaving 2 bases not matched to a gene. This CDR3 contains 14 residues. The germline V gene encodes CDR1 LNHNV and CDR2 YYDKDF (reference sequence). CDR3 in amino acids: CATSRERESNEQFF. In DNA, the CDR3 is TGTGCCACCAGCAGAGAGCGGGAGTCCAATGAGCAGTTCTTC.

Ten or more counts support this clonotype. The chain couples TRBV12-3 or TRBV12-4 to TRBJ2-3; 9 bases agree with TRBD2. The V and J ends lost 6 bases and 4 bases, in that order; junction bases with no gene match: 5. This CDR3 region has 14 residues. CDR3 coding DNA: TGTGCCAGCAGACGTAGCGGGGGCGCAGATACGCAGTATTTT. The encoded protein is CASRRSGGADTQYF.

Many counts were recorded for this clonotype. The chain recombines TRBV5-1 with TRBJ2-2, with D hard to call. V lost 0 bases and J lost 6, with 6 bases in between. The CDR3 is 13 residues long. Germline CDR1 SGHRS, CDR2 YFSETQ. The CDR3 nucleotides are TGCGCCAGCAGCTTGGAGGAACCCGGGGAGCTGTTTTTT. Translating it yields CASSLEEPGELFF.

This clonotype was seen more than once but under ten times. The chain links TRBV7-3 to TRBJ1-2, with a possible D match to TRBD1 (6 bases). CDR3 length: 14 amino acids. Trimming took 0 bases from V and 8 from J, leaving 13 bases between them. Germline V CDR1 and CDR2: SGHTA, FQGTGA. Here the CDR3 DNA reads TGTGCCAGCAGCTTAACGTACGAGGGGGGGGGCTACACCTTC. Translating gives CASSLTYEGGGYTF.

As to this clonotype: One base away lies a much larger clone, so this may be a sequencing read error. The chain carries TRBV3-1 and TRBJ1-2; the D gene is possibly TRBD1 (5 bases). This CDR3 has 16 residues. Germline-derived CDR1 and CDR2 are LGHDT and YNNKEL (reference sequence). Trimming cost V 3 bases and J 0 bases, with 14 bases left between them. As DNA, the CDR3 is TGTGCCAGCAGCCAGCATGGGGGTGGAGCTAACTATGGCTACACCTTC. This sequence encodes CASSQHGGGANYGYTF.

This clonotype was detected many times. CDR3 bases: TGTGCCAGCTCACCACCGGGACTAGCGGGGGATACGCAGTATTTT. Its translation is CASSPPGLAGDTQYF. The chain combines TRBV18 with TRBJ2-3; TRBD2 agrees at 13 bases. With 0 bases clipped from V and 6 bases from J, the junction kept 0 bases outside the gene matches. This CDR3 has 15 amino acids. Germline V gives CDR1 KGHSH, CDR2 LQKENI.

This clonotype was picked up many times. The V and J genes are TRBV6-1 and TRBJ1-2, with a tentative D call TRBD1 (6 bases). From germline, CDR1 is MNHNS and CDR2 SASEGT. CDR3 size: 14 residues. Trimming cost V 6 bases and J 0 bases, with 11 bases left between them. In nucleotides, the CDR3 is TGTGCCAGCAGCCGGACAGCTACTAACTATGGCTACACCTTC. As protein: CASSRTATNYGYTF.

This clonotype was seen at least ten times. The chain couples TRBV7-9 to TRBJ2-5; tentatively, D is TRBD1 (6 bases). The CDR3 totals 16 residues. CDR1 SEHNR and CDR2 FQNEAQ come from the germline V gene (reference sequence). Trimming shortened V by 11 bases and J by 3 bases, and 25 bases separated the two germline ends. CDR3 residues: CASYRRWTEGEETQYF. The CDR3 nucleotides read TGTGCCTCGTATCGCAGGTGGACAGAGGGTGAAGAGACCCAGTACTTC.

This clonotype was seen a single time. J is TRBJ2-5 and V is TRBV20-1; 14 bases align to TRBD2. There are 16 residues in the CDR3. The V segment lost 5 bases and the J segment 4 bases; nucleotides outside the gene matches: 9. The germline V gene encodes CDR1 DFQATT and CDR2 SNEGSKA (reference sequence). The CDR3 DNA follows: TGCAGTGCTGCCACCGGGACTAGCGGGAGAGCAGAGACCCAGTACTTC. It yields the protein CSAATGTSGRAETQYF.

This clonotype was detected many times. The chain recombines TRBV19 with TRBJ1-2; D not certain. The germline V and J ends were trimmed by 4 bases and 5 bases, with 14 bases remaining between them. The CDR3 is 14 residues long. Germline CDR1 reads LNHDA; CDR2 reads SQIVND (reference sequence). CDR3 loop: CASSTSSATYGYTF. DNA for the CDR3: TGTGCCAGTAGTACATCCTCCGCTACTTATGGCTACACCTTC. Full variable domain (rest looked up from reference TRBV19 and TRBJ1-2): DGGITQSPKYLFRKEGQNVTLSCEQNLNHDAMYWYRQDPGQGLRLIYYSQIVNDFQKGDIAEGYSVSREKKESFPLTVTSAQKNPTAFYLCASSTSSATYGYTFGSGTRLTVV.

Only a few counts were recorded for this clonotype. The chain carries TRBV19 and TRBJ1-2; D unclear. Trimming took 2 bases from V and 8 from J, leaving 9 bases between them. CDR1 is LNHDA, CDR2 SQIVND, per germline (reference sequence). The CDR3 consists of 12 residues. The DNA of the CDR3 is TGTGCCAGTAGTATAAACGGTCTGGGCTACACCTTC. It translates to CASSINGLGYTF.

This clonotype came up many times. An end of the junction does not agree with germline; a read error may underlie this. The V gene is TRBV20-1, the J gene TRBJ1-3; no clear D. The CDR3 totals 13 residues. CDR1 is DFQATT, CDR2 SNEGSKA, per germline (reference sequence). This CDR3 is CSAISQTGNTIYF. As DNA, the CDR3 is TGCAGTGCTATTAGTCAGACTGGTAACACCATATATTTT.

This clonotype was seen repeatedly, ten times or more. V is TRBV2 and J is TRBJ2-1; D is perhaps TRBD1 or TRBD2 (5 bases each). The J call could be wrong; TRBJ2-5 is a better fit for the DNA end. The length of the CDR3 is 12 residues. In germline, CDR1 is SNHLY, CDR2 FYNNEI. In DNA, the CDR3 is TGTGCCAGCAGGCGAGGGGCTGAGACCCAGTACTTC. Its protein is CASRRGAETQYF.

Many counts were recorded for this clonotype. The genes are TRBV30 and TRBJ1-1; D may be TRBD1 (6 bases). CDR1 and CDR2 (germline): GTSNPN, SVGIG (reference sequence). The ends were cut back, 3 bases at V and 7 bases at J, with 9 bases in the middle. CDR3 size: 11 residues. The CDR3 is CAWRGGSEAFF. The CDR3, as DNA: TGTGCCTGGAGAGGGGGGAGTGAAGCTTTCTTT.

There are many counts of this clonotype. This sequence joins TRBV4-1 and TRBJ2-7; 7 positions match TRBD1. Unmatched junction bases numbered 7, after V lost 1 base and J lost 7 bases. Germline-derived CDR1 and CDR2 are MGHRA and YSYEKL. This CDR3 region has 14 residues. Here the CDR3 reads CASSQGQGVGEQYF. In DNA form, the CDR3 reads TGCGCCAGCAGCCAAGGTCAGGGGGTGGGGGAGCAGTACTTC.

This clonotype was detected many times. The chain has TRBV27 and TRBJ2-1; 11 nucleotides align to TRBD2. The germline gives CDR1 MNHEY, CDR2 SMNVEV (reference sequence). V was pared by 5 bases and J by 6 bases, with 6 bases of the junction left unmatched. The CDR3 totals 15 residues. CDR3 sequence: CASSPGTSGGNEQFF. The CDR3 DNA is TGTGCCAGCAGTCCCGGGACTAGCGGTGGCAATGAGCAGTTCTTC.

At least ten counts were recorded for this clonotype. The rearrangement links TRBV19 to TRBJ1-1; D ambiguous. The V end lost 5 bases, the J end lost 5 bases, and 15 bases lay between the germline ends. The CDR3 loop spans 14 amino acids. From germline, CDR1 is LNHDA and CDR2 SQIVND (reference sequence). The CDR3, as DNA: TGTGCCAGTAGTTCCCAGGCCTCGAGAACTGAAGCTTTCTTT. This translates into CASSSQASRTEAFF.

This clonotype has at least ten counts. The chain links TRBV6-1 to TRBJ2-7, with TRBD2 matching 8 bases. Unmatched junction bases numbered 15, after V lost 7 bases and J lost 4 bases. The length of the CDR3 is 16 residues. Looked up from germline, CDR1 is MNHNS and CDR2 is SASEGT. Here the CDR3 reads CASKAGSGGGAYEQYF. The CDR3 nucleotides are TGTGCCAGCAAGGCCGGCAGCGGGGGAGGTGCTTACGAGCAGTACTTC.

This clonotype was counted at least ten times. This chain joins TRBV12-3 or TRBV12-4 and TRBJ1-1, with 7 bases that match TRBD1. The ends lost 5 bases at V and 2 bases at J; junction bases unmatched: 11. The CDR3 length is 16 residues. The CDR3: CASSPAKTGANTEAFF. For the CDR3, the DNA is TGTGCCAGCAGTCCGGCAAAAACAGGGGCCAACACTGAAGCTTTCTTT.

The chain carries TRBV5-1 and TRBJ2-1; D may be TRBD1 or TRBD2 (5 bases each). V was trimmed by 4 bases and J by 8 bases, leaving 22 bases between them. The CDR3 sequence is 16 residues long. Germline lookup yields CDR1 SGHRS and CDR2 YFSETQ. CDR3 sequence reads: CASSLRRGIDNDEQFF. CDR3 bases: TGCGCCAGCAGCCTTCGACGGGGCATTGATAACGATGAGCAGTTCTTC.